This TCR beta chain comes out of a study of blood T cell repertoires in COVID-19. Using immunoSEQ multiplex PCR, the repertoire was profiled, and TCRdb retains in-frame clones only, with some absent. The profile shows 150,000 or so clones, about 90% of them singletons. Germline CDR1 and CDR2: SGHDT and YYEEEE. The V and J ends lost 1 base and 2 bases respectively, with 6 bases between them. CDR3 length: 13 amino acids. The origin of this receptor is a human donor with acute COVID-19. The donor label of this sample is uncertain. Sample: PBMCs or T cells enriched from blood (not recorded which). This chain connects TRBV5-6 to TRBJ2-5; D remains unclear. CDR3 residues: CASSLWSQETQYF. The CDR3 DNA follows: TGTGCCAGCAGCTTGTGGAGTCAAGAGACCCAGTACTTC.